These 8 T cell receptor beta chains share one sample of origin, sequenced in a study of T cells in narcolepsy. Assay: immunoSEQ multiplex PCR; the TCRdb copy retains only in-frame clones and omits some. The table shows 25,000 to 35,000 clones, with around 83% occurring only once. The sequencing sample was made of CD45RA- memory CD4+ T cells from PBMCs. Source of these receptors: a human donor with narcolepsy.

The rearrangement links TRBV7-3 to TRBJ2-5; no reliable D call. V was clipped by 1 base and J by 2 bases, with 5 bases between them. The CDR3 runs 13 residues. Germline V gene lookup returns CDR1 SGHTA and CDR2 FQGTGA. CDR3 DNA sequence: TGTGCCAGCAGCTTAAGCGGACAAGAGACCCAGTACTTC. Translating it yields CASSLSGQETQYF.

The V and J genes are TRBV6-6 and TRBJ1-3, with D hard to call. From germline, CDR1 is MNHNY and CDR2 SVGAGI (reference sequence). Trimming stripped 10 bases from V and 2 bases from J, with 6 bases between. The CDR3 totals 11 residues. Written as DNA, the CDR3 is TGTGCCATAAGGGCTGGAAACACCATATATTTT. Its protein is CAIRAGNTIYF.

V and J are TRBV5-1 and TRBJ2-6; D remains unclear. CDR3 length: 14 amino acids. Germline loops: CDR1 SGHRS, CDR2 YFSETQ. Between the trimmed V and J ends, which lost 4 bases and 0 bases, there was a span of 5 bases. CDR3 sequence (DNA): TGCGCCAGCAGCGCGGTCTCTGGGGCCAACGTCCTGACTTTC. Its translation is CASSAVSGANVLTF.

J is TRBJ1-3 and V is TRBV29-1; D may be TRBD1 (5 bases). V dropped 0 bases and J dropped 6 bases, with 12 bases sitting between them. This CDR3 is built from 14 residues. Germline V gene data show CDR1 as SQVTM and CDR2 as ANQGSEA. CDR3 amino acids: CSVEEARAPNTIYF. CDR3 sequence (DNA): TGCAGCGTTGAAGAAGCCAGGGCCCCAAACACCATATATTTT.

This clone was recorded only once. The V call is TRBV7-9, the J call TRBJ2-6; TRBD1 might be the D (6 bases). This CDR3 is built from 18 residues. Between the trimmed V and J ends, which lost 4 bases and 0 bases, there was a span of 16 bases. Germline CDR1 reads SEHNR; CDR2 reads FQNEAQ (reference sequence). CDR3 protein: CASSSWGTKPSGANVLTF. CDR3 coding DNA: TGTGCCAGCAGCTCTTGGGGGACAAAACCCTCTGGGGCCAACGTCCTGACTTTC.

The rearrangement uses TRBV6-4 and TRBJ2-1, with a possible D match to TRBD1 (6 bases). Trimming stripped 0 bases from V and 9 bases from J, with 6 bases between. Germline V lookup: CDR1 MRHNA, CDR2 SNTAGT. The CDR3 consists of 12 residues. In DNA, the CDR3 is TGTGCCAGCAGTGACTCAGGGGGTGAGCAGTTCTTC. Its translation is CASSDSGGEQFF.

The sample holds one count of this clone. The CDR3 reads CASSQARTSSSEDTQYF. CDR3 bases: TGCGCCAGCAGCCAAGCGAGGACTAGCTCGTCCGAAGATACGCAGTATTTT. The chain links TRBV4-1 to TRBJ2-3; TRBD2 matches at 8 bases. V was pared by 1 base and J by 5 bases, with 11 bases of the junction left unmatched. The germline V gene encodes CDR1 MGHRA and CDR2 YSYEKL. The CDR3 runs 17 residues.

The V and J genes are TRBV7-9 and TRBJ2-4, with D perhaps TRBD1 (6 bases). Germline CDR1 SEHNR, CDR2 FQNEAQ (reference sequence). This CDR3 has 14 residues. Trimming took 5 bases from V and 9 from J, leaving 17 bases between them. For the CDR3, the DNA is TGTGCCAGCAGCCCATCAGGGACATTACGCATTCAGTACTTC. It codes for CASSPSGTLRIQYF. The complete variable domain, with remaining parts taken from reference TRBV7-9 and TRBJ2-4, reads DTGVSQNPRHKITKRGQNVTFRCDPISEHNRLYWYRQTLGQGPEFLTYFQNEAQLEKSRLLSDRFSAERPKGSFSTLEIQRTEQGDSAMYLCASSPSGTLRIQYFGAGTRLSVL.